The 19 T cell receptor beta chains in this list originate from one sample, sequenced in a study of beta chain features in type 1 diabetes. Sequencing targeted expressed TCRB transcripts, as all isolated RNA had been reverse transcribed. Here immunoSEQ multiplex PCR was the method, and the copy in TCRdb shows in-frame clones only, minus some. This sample yields 360,000 or so clones, of which 15% to 20% are seen a single time; 0.044% belongs to the top ten. Sample: naive CD4+ T cells from blood. These receptors came from a woman younger than 35 in good health.

A few counts support this clone. Other DNA sequences in this specimen translate into the identical CDR3. This chain links TRBV28 with TRBJ2-7; D is possibly TRBD1 (5 bases). CDR3 length equals 11 residues. The V and J ends lost 6 bases and 4 bases respectively, with 7 bases between them. Per the germline V gene, CDR1 is MDHEN and CDR2 is SYDVKM. The CDR3 here is CASSPGYEQYF. The DNA for the CDR3 is TGTGCCAGCAGCCCAGGGTACGAGCAGTACTTC.

A few counts support this clone. The genes are TRBV6-1 and TRBJ1-1, with D uncertain. The germline V gene has CDR1 MNHNS and CDR2 SASEGT. V was clipped by 7 bases and J by 7 bases, with 13 bases between them. The CDR3 length is 12 residues. CDR3: CASIRGGDEAFF. The CDR3 nucleotides are TGTGCCAGCATCCGGGGTGGGGATGAAGCTTTCTTT.

This chain links TRBV2 with TRBJ1-2; TRBD1 is a possible D gene (5 bases). The CDR3 spans 11 residues. Looked up from germline, CDR1 is SNHLY and CDR2 is FYNNEI. Trimming took off 6 bases at V and 8 bases at J, with 10 bases between the two ends. The CDR3 DNA reads TGTGCCAGCAGGGACAAACCGGGCTACACCTTC. It translates to CASRDKPGYTF. The whole variable domain, remainder taken from reference TRBV2 and TRBJ1-2, is EPEVTQTPSHQVTQMGQEVILRCVPISNHLYFYWYRQILGQKVEFLVSFYNNEISEKSEIFDDQFSVERPDGSNFTLKIRSTKLEDSAMYFCASRDKPGYTFGSGTRLTVV.

The sample holds a few counts of this clone. The chain uses TRBV7-3 and TRBJ1-1; D not resolved. There are 12 residues in the CDR3. The V and J ends lost 8 bases and 7 bases respectively, with 14 bases between them. CDR1 is SGHTA, CDR2 FQGTGA, per germline. The CDR3 DNA is TGTGCCAGCCAGGCCCAAGACGGTGAAGCTTTCTTT. Encoded protein: CASQAQDGEAFF.

This clone was seen a handful of times. The V call is TRBV30, the J call TRBJ1-1; 8 positions agree with TRBD1. Germline-derived CDR1 and CDR2 are GTSNPN and SVGIG (reference sequence). The length of the CDR3 is 14 residues. Losses at the gene ends were 2 bases for V and 4 bases for J; bases not matched to a gene: 6. This chain's CDR3 is CAWSPDRGGTEAFF. In DNA form, the CDR3 reads TGTGCCTGGAGTCCAGACAGGGGAGGCACTGAAGCTTTCTTT.

This clone was seen only a few times. An end of the junction differs from the germline gene, which may be a read error. The chain is built from TRBV4-1 and TRBJ2-7, with a weak D call TRBD2 (6 bases). Per the germline V gene, CDR1 is MGHRA and CDR2 is YSYEKL. This CDR3 is built from 14 residues. DNA of the CDR3: TGCGCCAGTAGCCTTGGGCGGGGATCCTACGAGCAGTACTTC. Residues: CASSLGRGSYEQYF.

J is TRBJ1-2 and V is TRBV5-8, with D possibly TRBD1 on 6 matching bases. Trimming shortened V by 4 bases and J by 8 bases, and 15 bases separated the two germline ends. CDR1 is SGHTS and CDR2 is YDEGEE in the germline V gene. CDR3 size: 13 residues. This CDR3 is CASSRYREGGYTF. In DNA form, the CDR3 reads TGTGCCAGCAGCCGGTACAGGGAGGGAGGCTACACCTTC.

This clone was observed a few times. The chain links TRBV9 to TRBJ2-7; 7 bases fit TRBD2. The ends lost 4 bases at V and 5 bases at J; junction bases unmatched: 12. CDR1 is SGDLS, CDR2 YYNGEE, per germline. There are 15 residues in the CDR3. As DNA, the CDR3 is TGTGCCAGCAGCCCGAGGCCGATAGCGGGCAACGAGCAGTACTTC. Translated: CASSPRPIAGNEQYF.

This chain joins TRBV30 and TRBJ2-5, with 8 bases lining up with TRBD1. V was pared by 0 bases and J by 4 bases, with 7 bases of the junction left unmatched. The length of the CDR3 is 15 residues. Germline values: CDR1 GTSNPN, CDR2 SVGIG (reference sequence). CDR3 in DNA: TGTGCCTGGAGTGTCCGACAGGGGCCCTCAGAGACCCAGTACTTC. Protein product: CAWSVRQGPSETQYF.

To note about this clone: This specimen includes other DNA sequences encoding the same CDR3. The rearrangement links TRBV29-1 to TRBJ1-5, with 7 bases lining up with TRBD1. Germline CDR1 is SQVTM and CDR2 is ANQGSEA. The CDR3 length is 13 residues. The junction had 6 bases not matched to a gene; V was cut back by 6 bases and J by 4 bases. The CDR3 DNA is TGCAGCGTCAGGACAGGACCAAATCAGCCCCAGCATTTT. Translating it yields CSVRTGPNQPQHF. Full variable domain (rest looked up from reference TRBV29-1 and TRBJ1-5): SAVISQKPSRDICQRGTSLTIQCQVDSQVTMMFWYRQQPGQSLTLIATANQGSEATYESGFVIDKFPISRPNLTFSTLTVSNMSPEDSSIYLCSVRTGPNQPQHFGDGTRLSIL.

The chain uses TRBV21-1 and TRBJ2-6; no check of the table's D call, TRBD1, against the DNA was made. TRBV21-1 is shown as a pseudogene. This CDR3 spans 15 amino acids. CDR3 bases: TGTGCCAGCCCTGACAGAGTCTCTGGGGCCAACGTCCTGACTTTC. Translating gives CASPDRVSGANVLTF.

This clone was observed a handful of times. This rearrangement joins TRBV4-1 to TRBJ2-1; 11 bases align to TRBD2. Germline lookup yields CDR1 MGHRA and CDR2 YSYEKL. The CDR3 covers 15 residues. J was trimmed by 7 bases and V by 6 bases; bases with no gene match: 8. In DNA, the CDR3 is TGCGCCAGCAGACAACTAGCGGGAGTGCAGAATGAGCAGTTCTTC. Translating gives CASRQLAGVQNEQFF.

CDR3 DNA: TGCGCCAGCAGCACAGGGACGGCGGAGACCCAGTACTTC. Its translation: CASSTGTAETQYF. V and J are TRBV5-1 and TRBJ2-5, with D perhaps matching TRBD1 (6 bases). V lost 4 bases to trimming and J lost 5 bases, with 12 bases between them. The CDR3 is 13 amino acids. Germline values: CDR1 SGHRS, CDR2 YFSETQ. Complete variable domain (other parts from reference TRBV5-1 and TRBJ2-5): KAGVTQTPRYLIKTRGQQVTLSCSPISGHRSVSWYQQTPGQGLQFLFEYFSETQRNKGNFPGRFSGRQFSNSRSEMNVSTLELGDSALYLCASSTGTAETQYFGPGTRLLVL.

The gene calls are TRBV6-1 and TRBJ1-1; D is unclear. Germline lookup yields CDR1 MNHNS and CDR2 SASEGT. V was clipped by 0 bases and J by 7 bases, with 12 bases between them. This CDR3 comprises 14 residues. CDR3 region: CASSEARTAGEAFF. The CDR3 DNA reads as TGTGCCAGCAGTGAAGCGCGCACAGCTGGTGAAGCTTTCTTT.

This chain links TRBV5-1 with TRBJ1-1, with 7 bases fitting TRBD1. Germline-derived CDR1 and CDR2 are SGHRS and YFSETQ. Trimming cost V 0 bases and J 1 base; bases outside gene matches: 9. The CDR3 is 17 residues long. The CDR3 DNA sequence: TGCGCCAGCAGCTTGGTAGGGGGCGTATACGAGAACACTGAAGCTTTCTTT. This encodes CASSLVGGVYENTEAFF.

V gene TRBV28 combines with J gene TRBJ2-7; the match to TRBD1 covers 10 bases. The CDR3 runs 13 residues. In germline, CDR1 is MDHEN, CDR2 SYDVKM. Trimming removed 10 bases from V and 5 bases from J; junction bases left unmatched: 8. The DNA for the CDR3 is TGTGCCAACTCAGGACAGGGGGGGAACGAGCAGTACTTC. This codes for CANSGQGGNEQYF.

The genes are TRBV11-2 and TRBJ2-2, with TRBD2 matching 9 bases. Per germline, CDR1 SGHAT and CDR2 FQNNGV. V shed 5 bases, J shed 0 bases, and the junction held 7 bases outside the gene matches. CDR3 size: 17 residues. In nucleotides, the CDR3 is TGTGCCAGCAGCCCCCGCCTAGCGGGGACGAACACCGGGGAGCTGTTTTTT. Translation: CASSPRLAGTNTGELFF.

This clone was counted a few times. The chain uses TRBV5-1 and TRBJ2-7; possible D gene TRBD1, 6 bases. This CDR3 has 14 residues. CDR1 is SGHRS and CDR2 is YFSETQ in the germline V gene. Trimming cost V 4 bases and J 7 bases, with 18 bases left between them. The CDR3 is CASSTWTDLREQYF. CDR3 coding DNA: TGCGCCAGCAGCACCTGGACAGATTTAAGGGAGCAGTACTTC.

CDR3 nucleotides: TGTGCCAGCGGGCCCCGGACTAGGGGATCGCAGGGCGGGGAGCTGTTTTTT. This sequence encodes CASGPRTRGSQGGELFF. The gene calls are TRBV7-8 and TRBJ2-2; 7 nucleotides line up with TRBD2. This CDR3 spans 17 amino acids. The J segment lost 7 bases and the V segment lost 8 bases, leaving 19 bases of the junction unmatched. Germline-derived CDR1 and CDR2 are SGHVS and FQNEAQ.